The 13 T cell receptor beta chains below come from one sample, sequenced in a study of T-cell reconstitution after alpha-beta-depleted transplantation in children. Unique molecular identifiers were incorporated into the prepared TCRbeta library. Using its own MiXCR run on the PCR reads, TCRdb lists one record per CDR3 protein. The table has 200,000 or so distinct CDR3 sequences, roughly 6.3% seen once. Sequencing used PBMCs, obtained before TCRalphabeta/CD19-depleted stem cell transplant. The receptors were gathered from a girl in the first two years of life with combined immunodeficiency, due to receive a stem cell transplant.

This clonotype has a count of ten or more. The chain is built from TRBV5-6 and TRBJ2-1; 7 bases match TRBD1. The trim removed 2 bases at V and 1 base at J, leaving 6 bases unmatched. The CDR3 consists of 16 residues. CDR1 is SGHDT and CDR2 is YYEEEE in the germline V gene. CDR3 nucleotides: TGTGCCAGCAGCTTTAACCCGGGACAGTCCTACAATGAGCAGTTCTTC. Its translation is CASSFNPGQSYNEQFF.

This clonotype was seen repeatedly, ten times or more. The CDR3 DNA reads TGTGCCACCAGTGACGAAGGGGGGTTCGCTGACACCGGGGAGCTGTTTTTT. Translation: CATSDEGGFADTGELFF. The chain combines TRBV24-1 with TRBJ2-2; TRBD1 or TRBD2 may be the D gene (6 bases each). With 4 bases removed from V and 3 bases from J, the gap between germline ends came to 17 bases. CDR3 size: 17 residues. Germline assignment: CDR1 KGHDR and CDR2 SFDVKD.

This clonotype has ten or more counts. CDR3 protein: CASLSSTGPGEQYF. In DNA, the CDR3 is TGTGCCAGCCTATCATCCACAGGGCCGGGCGAGCAGTACTTC. The chain has TRBV27 and TRBJ2-7; weak D call: TRBD1 (6 bases). This CDR3 is built from 14 residues. In germline, CDR1 is MNHEY, CDR2 SMNVEV (reference sequence). V lost 8 bases and J lost 6, with 20 bases in between.

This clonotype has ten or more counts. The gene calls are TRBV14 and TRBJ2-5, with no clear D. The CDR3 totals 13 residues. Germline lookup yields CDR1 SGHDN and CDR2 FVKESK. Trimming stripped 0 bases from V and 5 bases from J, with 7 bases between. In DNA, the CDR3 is TGTGCCAGCAGCCAAGAAAATGGGGAGACCCAGTACTTC. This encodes CASSQENGETQYF. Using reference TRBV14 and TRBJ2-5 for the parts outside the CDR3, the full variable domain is EAGVTQFPSHSVIEKGQTVTLRCDPISGHDNLYWYRRVMGKEIKFLLHFVKESKQDESGMPNNRFLAERTGGTYSTLKVQPAELEDSGVYFCASSQENGETQYFGPGTRLLVL.

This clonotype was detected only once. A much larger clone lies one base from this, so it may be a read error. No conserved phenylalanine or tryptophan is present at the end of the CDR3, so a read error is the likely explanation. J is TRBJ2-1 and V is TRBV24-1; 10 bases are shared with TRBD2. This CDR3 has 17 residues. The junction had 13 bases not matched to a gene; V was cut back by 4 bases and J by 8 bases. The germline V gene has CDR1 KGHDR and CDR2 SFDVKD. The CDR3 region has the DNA TGTGCCACCAGTGACTCAGTTCTAGCGGGAGCCTGGGATGAGCAGTTCCTC. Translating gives CATSDSVLAGAWDEQFL.

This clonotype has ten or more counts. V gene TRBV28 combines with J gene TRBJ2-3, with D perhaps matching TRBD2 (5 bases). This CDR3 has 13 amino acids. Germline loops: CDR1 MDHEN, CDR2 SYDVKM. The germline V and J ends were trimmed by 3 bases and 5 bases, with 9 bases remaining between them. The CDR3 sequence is CASSFLAGDTQYF. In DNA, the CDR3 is TGTGCCAGCAGTTTCCTTGCGGGAGATACGCAGTATTTT.

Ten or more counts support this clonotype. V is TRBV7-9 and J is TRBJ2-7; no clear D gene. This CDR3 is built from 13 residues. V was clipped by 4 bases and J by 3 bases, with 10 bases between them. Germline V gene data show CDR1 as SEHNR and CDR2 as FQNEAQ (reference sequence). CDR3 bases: TGTGCCAGCAGCTACTCCTCGGGCTACGAGCAGTACTTC. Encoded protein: CASSYSSGYEQYF.

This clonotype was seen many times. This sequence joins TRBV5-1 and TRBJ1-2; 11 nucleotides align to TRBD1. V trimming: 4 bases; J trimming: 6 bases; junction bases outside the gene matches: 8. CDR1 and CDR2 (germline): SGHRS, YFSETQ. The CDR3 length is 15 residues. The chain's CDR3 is CASSRRTGGSDGYTF. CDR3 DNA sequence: TGCGCCAGCAGCCGTAGGACAGGGGGCAGCGATGGCTACACCTTC.

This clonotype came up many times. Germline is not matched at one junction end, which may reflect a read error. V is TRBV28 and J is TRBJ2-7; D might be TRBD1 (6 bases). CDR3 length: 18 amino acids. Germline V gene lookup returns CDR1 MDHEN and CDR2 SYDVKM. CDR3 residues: CATSFEQGGPSKAHEQYF. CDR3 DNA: TGTGCCACCAGTTTCGAACAGGGCGGGCCCTCTAAAGCTCACGAGCAGTACTTC.

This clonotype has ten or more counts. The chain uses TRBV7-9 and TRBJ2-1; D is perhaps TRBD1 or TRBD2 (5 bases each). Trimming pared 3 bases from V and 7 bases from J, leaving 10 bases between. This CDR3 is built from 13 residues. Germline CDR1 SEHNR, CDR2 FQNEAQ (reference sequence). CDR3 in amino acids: CASSFWDLNEQFF. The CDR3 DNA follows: TGTGCCAGCAGCTTTTGGGACCTTAATGAGCAGTTCTTC.

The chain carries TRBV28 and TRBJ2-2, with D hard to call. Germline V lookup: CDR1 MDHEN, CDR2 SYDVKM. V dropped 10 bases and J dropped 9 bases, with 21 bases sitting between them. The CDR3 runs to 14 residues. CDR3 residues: CAMGPGLLWWELFF. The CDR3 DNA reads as TGTGCCATGGGCCCCGGGCTACTCTGGTGGGAGCTGTTTTTT.

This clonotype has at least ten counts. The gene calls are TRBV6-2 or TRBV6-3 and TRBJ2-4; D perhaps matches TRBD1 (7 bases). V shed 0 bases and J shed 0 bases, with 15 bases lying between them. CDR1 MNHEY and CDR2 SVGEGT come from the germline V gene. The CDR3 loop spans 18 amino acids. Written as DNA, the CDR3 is TGTGCCAGCAGTTACTCGCGGGACAGCCTTCTAGCCAAAAACATTCAGTACTTC. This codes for CASSYSRDSLLAKNIQYF.

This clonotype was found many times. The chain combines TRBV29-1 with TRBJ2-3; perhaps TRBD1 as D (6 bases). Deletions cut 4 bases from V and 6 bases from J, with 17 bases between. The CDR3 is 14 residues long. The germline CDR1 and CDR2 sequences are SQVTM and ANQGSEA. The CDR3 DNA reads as TGCAGCGTTGCCCCCCCAGGGGTTGGGGATACGCAGTATTTT. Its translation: CSVAPPGVGDTQYF.